The entry that follows covers one T cell receptor beta chain sequence. These data originate in a study of blood T cell repertoires in COVID-19. Study background: Samples representing acute and convalescent COVID-19 were sourced from the United States, Italy and Spain. The analysed material was cDNA or gDNA that came from T cells, B-cell-depleted T cells, or PBMCs.

Germline lookup yields CDR1 SGHRS and CDR2 YFSETQ. The J segment lost 6 bases and the V segment lost 4 bases, leaving 10 bases of the junction unmatched. This CDR3 is built from 15 residues. The repertoire was sequenced with immunoSEQ multiplex PCR; TCRdb's copy has only in-frame clones and lacks some. The sample includes around 380,000 clones, approximately 89% of them seen just once. Self-reported history from a screening survey and questionnaire set each donor's cohort. Either two negative PCRs, clearance, or symptom resolution qualified Cohort 3 donors as recovered. The clonotype was recovered from a man aged 30 to 39 who had recovered from COVID-19. The sample comprised PBMCs or T cells enriched from blood (not recorded which). This chain connects TRBV5-1 to TRBJ2-5, with 9 bases that match TRBD1. CDR3 loop: CASSVTTGGGKTQYF. DNA for the CDR3: TGCGCCAGCAGCGTAACTACAGGGGGCGGAAAGACCCAGTACTTC.